What follows describes a single TCR beta chain. TCR beta libraries were built from RNA through three nested multiplex PCR rounds using modified ARM-PCR. These TCRB libraries lack any described unique molecular identifiers. TCRdb itself ran the multiplex PCR reads through MiXCR, one entry per CDR3 protein. Of about 11,000 distinct CDR3 sequences listed, about 72% are singletons. The data were obtained in a study of tumor-infiltrating lymphocytes in glioblastoma multiforme. The CDR3 runs 17 residues. Germline CDR1 is SGHAT and CDR2 is FQDESV (reference sequence). V shed 5 bases and J 7 bases; nucleotides not matched to a gene: 15.

Sequencing was performed on brain tumor tissue. This receptor was taken from a male donor with glioblastoma. This chain joins TRBV11-1 and TRBJ2-1, with TRBD2 matching 9 bases. The CDR3 DNA follows: TGTGCCAGCAGCCAATTACAACCCAGCGGGAGGTCTAATGAGCAGTTCTTC. It codes for CASSQLQPSGRSNEQFF.